This T cell receptor beta chain was captured in a study of T cells in Graves' hyperthyroidism and ophthalmopathy. Authors of the study amplified TCR beta CDR3 regions from RNA transcripts. The HTBI set primed first-round TCR CDR3 RT-PCR. TCRdb analysed the multiplex PCR reads with MiXCR anew, one entry per CDR3 protein. Of roughly 510,000 distinct CDR3 sequences in the sample, about a fifth were seen once. The V end lost 0 bases, the J end lost 5 bases, and 13 bases lay between the germline ends. Germline-derived CDR1 and CDR2 are SGHDN and FVKESK. This CDR3 comprises 15 residues. This clonotype was seen many times.

The sequenced sample was blood. The source of this sequence is a man younger than 35 with Graves' hyperthyroidism. The chain is built from TRBV14 and TRBJ1-1; no reliable D call. DNA of the CDR3: TGTGCCAGCAGCCAAGATAGGCCCCAGCCAACTGAAGCTTTCTTT. Translated: CASSQDRPQPTEAFF.